This T cell receptor beta chain came from a study of Tregs in tolerant kidney transplant recipients. The trim removed 0 bases at V and 3 bases at J, leaving 20 bases unmatched. The CDR3 is 21 residues long. The germline gives CDR1 LGHNA, CDR2 YNFKEQ. Data came from immunoSEQ multiplex PCR; TCRdb stores just in-frame clones and leaves some out. The top ten clones hold 0.34% of a sample with tens of thousands of clones, approximately 98% of them seen once. This clone appeared a single time. Thawed PBMCs were rested overnight at 37°C with around 180 IU/ml IL-2 before regulatory T cell sorting. J is TRBJ2-1 and V is TRBV4-2, with TRBD1 matching 7 bases. The origin of this receptor is a human donor who received a combined kidney and bone marrow transplant. The input for sequencing was Tregs from blood, taken before the transplant. The CDR3 DNA follows: TGTGCCAGCAGCCAAGAGGGGAACAGGGGCCTTAAAGGCATGTTCTACAATGAGCAGTTCTTC. It encodes CASSQEGNRGLKGMFYNEQFF.